A selection of T cell receptor beta chains follows, all from one sample in a study of blood T cell repertoires in COVID-19. This table comes from immunoSEQ multiplex PCR, and its TCRdb copy is limited to in-frame clones, with some not included. In the table there are approximately 360,000 clones, around 87% of which are singletons. Sequenced: peripheral blood. These receptors all come from a young man with active or convalescent COVID-19. The CDR3 runs from the conserved cysteine through the conserved F or W. Each record gives: V gene, clone size, J gene, D gene, CDR3 protein, CDR3 DNA. A D gene is named only where the DNA matches it firmly. Clone size is not always given. Where it is, it says once, few, many or a class for expanded clones.

TRBV24-1	once	TRBJ2-3	.	CATSDPAARYRQYF	TGTGCCACCAGTGACCCCGCGGCCCGGTATAGGCAGTATTTT
TRBV6-4	.	TRBJ2-1	TRBD2	CASSILAGTYNEQFF	TGTGCCAGCAGCATACTAGCGGGGACCTACAATGAGCAGTTCTTC
TRBV4-3	.	TRBJ2-5	.	CASSQDGRQETQYF	TGCGCCAGCAGCCAAGATGGCAGGCAAGAGACCCAGTACTTC
TRBV5-1	.	TRBJ2-7	.	CASSLRGKDYEQYF	TGCGCCAGCAGCTTGCGGGGTAAAGACTACGAGCAGTACTTC
TRBV6-2/TRBV6-3	.	TRBJ1-1	TRBD1	CASSWTGATEAFF	TGTGCCAGCAGTTGGACAGGGGCCACTGAAGCTTTCTTT
TRBV12-3/TRBV12-4	.	TRBJ2-7	.	CASSWGQFLNF	TGTGCCAGCAGTTGGGGACAATTTCTGAACTTC
TRBV3-1/TRBV3-2	.	TRBJ1-4	.	CASSQGRGYNEKLFF	TGTGCCAGCAGCCAAGGGAGGGGTTATAATGAAAAACTGTTTTTT
TRBV7-2	.	TRBJ1-5	.	CASRLRDFPPLYSNQPQHF	TGTGCCAGCAGACTTCGGGACTTTCCACCCCTATATAGCAATCAGCCCCAGCATTTT
TRBV28	.	TRBJ2-7	TRBD1	CASTRGGTGEQYF	TGTGCCAGCACCCGTGGGGGGACAGGCGAGCAGTACTTC
TRBV14	.	TRBJ2-2	.	CASSRFRGRANTGELFF	TGTGCCAGCAGCCGCTTTAGGGGCAGGGCGAACACCGGGGAGCTGTTTTTT
TRBV7-3	.	TRBJ1-1	.	CASSVSVNTEAFF	TGTGCCAGCAGCGTCAGCGTGAACACTGAAGCTTTCTTT
TRBV5-1	.	TRBJ2-1	.	CASRASEYNEQFF	TGCGCCAGCAGGGCTAGCGAATACAATGAGCAGTTCTTC
TRBV27	.	TRBJ1-6	.	CASSRDTLNSPLHF	TGTGCCAGCAGCAGGGACACGCTTAATTCACCCCTCCACTTT
TRBV24-1	few	TRBJ2-7	.	CATSDSYEQYF	TGTGCCACCAGTGACAGCTACGAGCAGTACTTC
TRBV6-2/TRBV6-3	once	TRBJ2-7	.	CASSYQVNEQYF	TGTGCCAGCAGTTACCAGGTTAACGAGCAGTACTTC
TRBV7-3	.	TRBJ1-6	.	CASSLFQISPLHF	TGTGCCAGCAGCTTATTTCAGATTTCACCCCTCCACTTT
TRBV27	.	TRBJ2-6	TRBD1	CASSLSRGLGANVLTF	TGTGCCAGCAGTTTATCTAGGGGGCTCGGGGCCAACGTCCTGACTTTC
TRBV15	few	TRBJ1-6	.	CAPRTVLNSPLHF	TGTGCCCCCCGGACAGTTTTAAATTCACCCCTCCACTTT
TRBV7-7	.	TRBJ2-4	.	CASSSGEGNIQYF	TGTGCCAGCAGTTCAGGGGAGGGAAACATTCAGTACTTC
TRBV11-2	.	TRBJ2-7	.	CASSGGSGFASYEQYF	TGTGCCAGCAGCGGCGGTAGCGGTTTTGCCTCCTACGAGCAGTACTTC
TRBV5-1	.	TRBJ1-6	.	CASSALTTGSYNSPLHF	TGCGCCAGCAGCGCCTTAACGACAGGCTCCTATAATTCACCCCTCCACTTT
TRBV18	.	TRBJ2-2	.	CASSPKGRGYTGELFF	TGTGCCAGCTCACCAAAGGGCAGGGGTTACACCGGGGAGCTGTTTTTT
TRBV4-3	.	TRBJ1-4	.	CASSQVGGRGEKLFF	TGCGCCAGCAGCCAAGTAGGGGGGAGGGGTGAAAAACTGTTTTTT
TRBV7-8	.	TRBJ2-1	TRBD2	CASSRTRLAGNEQFF	TGTGCCAGCAGCCGGACTCGTCTAGCGGGTAATGAGCAGTTCTTC
TRBV3-1/TRBV3-2	few	TRBJ1-1	TRBD1	CASSQEGTGGMNTEAFF	TGTGCCAGCAGCCAAGAAGGGACAGGAGGAATGAACACTGAAGCTTTCTTT
TRBV7-2	once	TRBJ2-6	.	CASSLDLNSGANVLTF	TGTGCCAGCAGCTTAGATCTGAACTCTGGGGCCAACGTGCTGACTTTC
TRBV7-9	.	TRBJ2-3	TRBD1	CASSQTLEGQGKKYTQYF	TGTGCCAGCAGCCAAACATTAGAGGGACAGGGAAAAAAGTATACGCAGTATTTT
TRBV5-6	few	TRBJ1-6	.	CASSFFRGHPNSYNSPLHF	TGTGCCAGCAGCTTTTTTCGGGGACACCCGAACTCCTATAATTCACCCCTCCACTTT
TRBV27	once	TRBJ2-3	TRBD1	CASSTGTGVSTDTQYF	TGTGCCAGCAGTACGGGGACAGGGGTAAGCACAGATACGCAGTATTTT
TRBV11-2	.	TRBJ2-2	TRBD2	CASSLGGRSAGELFF	TGTGCCAGCAGCTTAGGCGGGAGGTCGGCCGGGGAGCTGTTTTTT
TRBV5-6	few	TRBJ1-6	.	CASSLFQGGYNSPLHF	TGTGCCAGCAGCTTATTCCAGGGTGGATACAATTCACCCCTCCACTTT
TRBV2	.	TRBJ2-7	TRBD2	CASIEGGSNEQYF	TGTGCCAGCATTGAGGGCGGGAGTAACGAGCAGTACTTC
TRBV9	.	TRBJ2-1	.	CASSALDLQNNEQFF	TGTGCCAGCAGCGCCTTGGACTTACAGAACAATGAGCAGTTCTTC
TRBV3-1/TRBV3-2	.	TRBJ2-7	TRBD1	CASSPLAGGREQYF	TGTGCCAGCAGCCCTCTAGCAGGGGGTAGGGAGCAGTACTTC
TRBV5-4	.	TRBJ2-2	TRBD2	CASSSPEGAGTGELFF	TGTGCCAGCAGCTCCCCTGAGGGAGCGGGGACCGGGGAGCTGTTTTTT
TRBV6-5	once	TRBJ2-5	TRBD2	CASSYSAGGPETQYF	TGTGCCAGCAGTTACTCGGCGGGAGGGCCAGAGACCCAGTACTTC
TRBV6-5	.	TRBJ2-3	.	CASSYSGGLVRDTQYF	TGTGCCAGCAGTTACTCGGGGGGACTCGTACGAGATACGCAGTATTTT
TRBV18	.	TRBJ2-1	.	CASSLAVPRYNEQFF	TGTGCCAGCTCACTAGCGGTCCCCCGGTACAATGAGCAGTTCTTC
TRBV18	.	TRBJ1-1	.	CASSPENRPNTEAFF	TGTGCCAGCTCACCAGAGAACAGGCCGAACACTGAAGCTTTCTTT
TRBV4-2	.	TRBJ2-3	.	CASSSRVEGATDTQYF	TGTGCCAGCAGCTCGAGAGTGGAGGGAGCCACAGATACGCAGTATTTT
TRBV10-3	.	TRBJ2-1	.	CAIQTGDSYNEQFF	TGTGCCATACAAACGGGAGATTCCTACAATGAGCAGTTCTTC
TRBV14	.	TRBJ2-2	.	CASSQRSGWTGELFF	TGTGCCAGCAGCCAACGGTCAGGCTGGACCGGGGAGCTGTTTTTT
TRBV9	once	TRBJ2-5	TRBD2	CASSVGGGAVGETQYF	TGTGCCAGCAGCGTAGGCGGGGGGGCCGTTGGTGAGACCCAGTACTTC